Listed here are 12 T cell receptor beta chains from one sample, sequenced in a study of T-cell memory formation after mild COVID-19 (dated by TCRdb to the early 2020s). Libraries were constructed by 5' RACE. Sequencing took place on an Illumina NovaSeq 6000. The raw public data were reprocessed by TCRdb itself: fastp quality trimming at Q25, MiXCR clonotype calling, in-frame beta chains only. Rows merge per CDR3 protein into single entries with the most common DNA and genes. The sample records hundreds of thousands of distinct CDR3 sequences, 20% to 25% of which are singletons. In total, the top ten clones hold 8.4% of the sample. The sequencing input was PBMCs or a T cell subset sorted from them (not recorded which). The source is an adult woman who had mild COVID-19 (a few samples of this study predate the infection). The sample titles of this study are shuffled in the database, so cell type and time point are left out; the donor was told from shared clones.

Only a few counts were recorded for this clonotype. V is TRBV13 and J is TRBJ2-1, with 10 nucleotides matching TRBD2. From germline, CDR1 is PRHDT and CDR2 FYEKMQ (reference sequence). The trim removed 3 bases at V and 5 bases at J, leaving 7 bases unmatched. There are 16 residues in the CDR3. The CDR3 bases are TGTGCCAGCAGCTTCCCAGCGGGGGGGCCCGACAATGAGCAGTTCTTC. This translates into CASSFPAGGPDNEQFF.

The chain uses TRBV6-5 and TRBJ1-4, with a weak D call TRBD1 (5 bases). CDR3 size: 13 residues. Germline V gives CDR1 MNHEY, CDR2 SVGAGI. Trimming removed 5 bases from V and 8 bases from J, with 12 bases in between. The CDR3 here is CASSAGLEEKLFF. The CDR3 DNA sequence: TGTGCCAGCAGTGCAGGGTTAGAAGAAAAACTGTTTTTT.

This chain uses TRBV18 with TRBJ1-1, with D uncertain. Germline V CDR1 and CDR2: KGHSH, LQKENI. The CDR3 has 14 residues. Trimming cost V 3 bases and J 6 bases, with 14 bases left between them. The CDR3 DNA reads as TGTGCCAGCTCACCCAGACTAAGGAAGGCTGAAGCTTTCTTT. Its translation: CASSPRLRKAEAFF.

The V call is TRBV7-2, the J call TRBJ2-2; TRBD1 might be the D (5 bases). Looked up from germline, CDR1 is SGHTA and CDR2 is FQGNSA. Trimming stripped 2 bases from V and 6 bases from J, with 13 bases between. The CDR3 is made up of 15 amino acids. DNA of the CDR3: TGTGCCAGCAGCTTACTCGGTGGACAACCCGGGGAGCTGTTTTTT. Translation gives CASSLLGGQPGELFF.

CDR3 loop: CASSYSGTRDTQYF. The CDR3, as DNA: TGTGCCAGCAGTTACTCAGGCACCAGGGATACGCAGTATTTT. The J gene is TRBJ2-3, the V gene TRBV6-5; no clear D gene. CDR3 size: 14 residues. Trimming cost V 0 bases and J 6 bases, with 10 bases left between them. Germline assignment: CDR1 MNHEY and CDR2 SVGAGI.

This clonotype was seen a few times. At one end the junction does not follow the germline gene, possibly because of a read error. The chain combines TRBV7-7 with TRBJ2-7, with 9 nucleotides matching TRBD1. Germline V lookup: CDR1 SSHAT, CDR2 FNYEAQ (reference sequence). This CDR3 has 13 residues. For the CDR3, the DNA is TGTGCTAGCAGCCCGGACAGGGGCTCCGAGCAGTACTTC. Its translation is CASSPDRGSEQYF.

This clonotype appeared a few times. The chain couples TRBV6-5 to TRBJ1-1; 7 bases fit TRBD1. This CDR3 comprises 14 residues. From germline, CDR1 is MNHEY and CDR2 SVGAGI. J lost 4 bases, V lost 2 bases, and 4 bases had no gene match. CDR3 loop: CASSYTGVGTEAFF. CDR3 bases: TGTGCCAGCAGTTACACAGGGGTGGGCACTGAAGCTTTCTTT.

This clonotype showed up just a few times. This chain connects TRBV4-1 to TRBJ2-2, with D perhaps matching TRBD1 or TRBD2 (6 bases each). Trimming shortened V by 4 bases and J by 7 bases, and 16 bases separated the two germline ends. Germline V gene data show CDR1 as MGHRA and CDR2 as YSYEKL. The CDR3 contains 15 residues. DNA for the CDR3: TGCGCCAGCAGCCCGGAGGGGGTCAACTACGGGGAGCTGTTTTTT. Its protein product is CASSPEGVNYGELFF.

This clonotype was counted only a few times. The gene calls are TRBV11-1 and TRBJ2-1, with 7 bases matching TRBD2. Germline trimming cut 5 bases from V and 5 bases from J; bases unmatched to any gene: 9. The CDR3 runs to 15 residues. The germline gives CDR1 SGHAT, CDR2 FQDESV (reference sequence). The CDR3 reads CASSLGAGDNNEQFF. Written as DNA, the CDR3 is TGTGCCAGCAGCCTTGGGGCGGGAGACAACAATGAGCAGTTCTTC.

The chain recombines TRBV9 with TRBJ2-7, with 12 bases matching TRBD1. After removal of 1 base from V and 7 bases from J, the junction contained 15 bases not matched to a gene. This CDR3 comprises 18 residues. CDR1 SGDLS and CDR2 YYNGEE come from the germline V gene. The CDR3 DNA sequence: TGTGCCAGCAGCGTACTCCCCTTACCGGGACAGGGGGCTCGGGAGCAGTACTTC. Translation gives CASSVLPLPGQGAREQYF.

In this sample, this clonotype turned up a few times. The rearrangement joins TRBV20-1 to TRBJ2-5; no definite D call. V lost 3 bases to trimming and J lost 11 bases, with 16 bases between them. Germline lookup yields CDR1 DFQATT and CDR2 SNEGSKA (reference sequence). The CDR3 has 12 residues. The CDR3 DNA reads TGCAGTGCTAGCGGGCCCTCGGCGTTTCAGTACTTC. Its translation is CSASGPSAFQYF.

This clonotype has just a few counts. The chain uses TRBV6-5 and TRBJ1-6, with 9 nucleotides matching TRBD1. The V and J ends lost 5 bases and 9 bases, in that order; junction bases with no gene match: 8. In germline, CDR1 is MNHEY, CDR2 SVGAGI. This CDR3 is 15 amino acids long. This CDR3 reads CASSTGTGRSSPLHF. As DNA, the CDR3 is TGTGCCAGCAGTACAGGGACAGGGAGAAGTTCACCCCTCCACTTT.